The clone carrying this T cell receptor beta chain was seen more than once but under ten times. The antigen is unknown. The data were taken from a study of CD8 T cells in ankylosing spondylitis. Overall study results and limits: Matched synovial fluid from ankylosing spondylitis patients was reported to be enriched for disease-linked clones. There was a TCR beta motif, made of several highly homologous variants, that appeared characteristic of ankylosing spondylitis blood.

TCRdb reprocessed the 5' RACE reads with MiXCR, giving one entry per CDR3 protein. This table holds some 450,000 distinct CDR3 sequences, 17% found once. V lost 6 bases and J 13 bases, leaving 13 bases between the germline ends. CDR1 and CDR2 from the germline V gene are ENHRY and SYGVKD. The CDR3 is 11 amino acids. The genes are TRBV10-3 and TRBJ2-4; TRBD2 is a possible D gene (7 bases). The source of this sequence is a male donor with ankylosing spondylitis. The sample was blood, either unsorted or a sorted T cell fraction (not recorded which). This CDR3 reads CAISGGQGQYF. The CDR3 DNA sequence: TGTGCCATCAGCGGGGGGCAGGGGCAGTACTTC.